This T cell receptor (beta chain) was sequenced for a study of monozygotic twins with inflammatory bowel disease. Each UMI harboured a 6-nucleotide sample barcode and was appended via template switching. TCRdb reprocessed the 5' RACE reads and keeps a single row for each CDR3 protein, giving no DNA. This listing includes fewer than 550,000 distinct CDR3 sequences. The CDR3 has 17 residues. The chain carries TRBV21-1 and TRBJ1-1; TCRdb's D call of TRBD1 is untestable without DNA. TRBV21-1 constitutes a pseudogene. Sequencing was performed on blood. The sequence came from a human donor with ulcerative colitis or Crohn's disease, or a healthy co-twin of an affected twin (not recorded which). CDR3 sequence: CASRKEETGGTPTEAFF.